A selection of T cell receptor beta chains follows, all from one sample in a study of cytomegalovirus exposure and HLA in healthy donors. Sequencing was performed with immunoSEQ multiplex PCR; in TCRdb, only in-frame clones are kept and a portion is missing. The top ten clones hold around 1.4% of a sample with fewer than 250,000 clones, 70% to 90% of them seen once. Sequencing was performed on PBMCs. All receptors come from a human donor in good health. The CDR3 runs from the conserved cysteine through the conserved F or W.

j_call | v_call | cdr3_aa
TRBJ1-5 | TRBV5-1 | CASSFGPKGGQPQHF
TRBJ1-2 | TRBV11-2 | CASSLATGGAGGYTF
TRBJ2-2 | TRBV7-3 | CASSLTGTRGQAGELFF
TRBJ2-3 | TRBV4-1 | CASRPGAGGDTQYF
TRBJ1-1 | TRBV7-9 | CSSSRGGDTEAFF
TRBJ1-5 | TRBV7-8 | CASSFGGPQHF
TRBJ2-6 | TRBV25-1 | CASSASSGANVLTF
TRBJ1-4 | TRBV6-5 | CASSYYGTGEEEKLFF
TRBJ2-3 | TRBV4-1 | CASSREYRAGASTDTQYF
TRBJ2-7 | TRBV10-3 | CAISDPPRLAPEYEQYF
TRBJ2-1 | TRBV4-1 | CASSQVLGEQFF
TRBJ1-1 | TRBV6-1 | CASSQHRQGTEAFF
TRBJ2-1 | TRBV5-4 | CASSYERAAYNEQFF
TRBJ1-2 | TRBV30 | CAWTLVVGGNYGYTF
TRBJ1-2 | TRBV21-1 | CASITGGLSFVDYGYTF
TRBJ2-5 | TRBV10-3 | CAISEPRSGETQYF
TRBJ1-1 | TRBV5-1 | CASSPQGDREAFF
TRBJ2-7 | TRBV11-2 | CASSFGTRYEQYF
TRBJ2-7 | TRBV10-2 | CASSARGSAEQYF
TRBJ2-1 | TRBV4-1 | CASSQEGTSVIYNEQFF
TRBJ2-2 | TRBV4-3 | CASSPHQGANTGELFF
TRBJ1-2 | TRBV5-1 | CASSLNRVEGYTF
TRBJ2-1 | TRBV6-1 | CASHAAAAYNEQFF
TRBJ1-2 | TRBV16 | CASSQSQDFGYTF
TRBJ2-2 | TRBV25-1 | CASSVSGTGELFF
TRBJ2-7 | TRBV4-1 | CASSPGEGRLEQYF
TRBJ2-1 | TRBV18 | CASSPPGTKYNEQFF
TRBJ2-7 | TRBV10-3 | CAIRPNGQAYEQYF
TRBJ2-7 | TRBV6-5 | CASSYLGQDPYEQYF
TRBJ2-2 | TRBV30 | CAWDGGLAASGELFF
TRBJ1-1 | TRBV10-1 | CASRGGDTEAFF
TRBJ2-2 | TRBV7-9 | CASNLWPGTGATGELFF
TRBJ1-1 | TRBV9 | CASSFKPGQGSVGRTEAFF
TRBJ1-1 | TRBV18 | CASSPGGRTEAFF
TRBJ2-1 | TRBV2 | CASRTSAYNEQFF
TRBJ2-4 | TRBV7-9 | CASIENDQNIQYF
TRBJ1-2 | TRBV28 | CASRSGQGVYGYTF
TRBJ2-1 | TRBV5-5 | CASRQGQVKFF
TRBJ1-5 | TRBV19 | CASRSLLQGRGQPQHF
TRBJ2-2 | TRBV27 | CASSLGLAGAGELFF
TRBJ2-3 | TRBV5-1 | CASSLMDSSTDTQYF
TRBJ2-7 | TRBV7-9 | CSSSLGTMAGESYEQYF
TRBJ1-6 | TRBV5-4 | CASSLGESPLHF
TRBJ1-3 | TRBV4-2 | CASSQAWRESGNTIYF
TRBJ2-5 | TRBV7-9 | CASSLGASGETQYF
TRBJ2-5 | TRBV7-9 | CASSMDRVVLETQYF
TRBJ1-6 | TRBV4-1 | CASSLRSSYNSPLHF
TRBJ1-1 | TRBV7-2 | CASNLWGLPNTEAFF
TRBJ2-7 | TRBV9 | CASSVEPAYEQYF
TRBJ2-5 | TRBV19 | CASSLGGGGTQYF
TRBJ2-5 | TRBV6-6 | CASGLPGTGFQETQYF
TRBJ1-2 | TRBV29-1 | CSVETGTENYGYTF
TRBJ1-2 | TRBV2 | CASSDSGGLRGYTF
TRBJ2-7 | TRBV2 | CASRIGTAAYEQYF
TRBJ2-1 | TRBV6-6 | CASSYAGQGRNEQFF